Following are 17 T cell receptor beta chains from one sample sequenced in a study of blood T cells in healthy people across ages. Primed by a sample-barcoded 5' primer and a J-beta primer mix, a second PCR proceeded for about 6 to 11 cycles. Via MiXCR, TCRdb re-called the 5' RACE reads, giving one row per CDR3 protein. The sample has just over 1 million distinct CDR3 sequences; 35% to 50% are singletons. Input material: blood. The receptors were sampled from a woman aged 60-75 years in good health.

As to this clonotype: A much larger clone lies one base from this, so it may be a read error. The genes are TRBV29-1 and TRBJ1-2; 7 bases map to TRBD1. Germline-derived CDR1 and CDR2 are SQVTM and ANQGSEA. V was pared by 2 bases and J by 4 bases, with 7 bases of the junction left unmatched. The CDR3 has 14 residues. The CDR3 is CSVELTGKPYGYTF. Here the CDR3 DNA reads TGCAGCGTTGAACTGACAGGGAAACCCTATGGCTACACCTTC.

With respect to this clonotype: Compared with germline, one end of the junction differs, possibly owing to a read error. This rearrangement joins TRBV5-1 to TRBJ1-5; 9 bases map to TRBD1. Germline V gene sequence: CDR1 SGHRS, CDR2 YFSETQ. The length of the CDR3 is 15 residues. CDR3 DNA: TGCGCCAGCAGCACGACAGGGGGAAGCACTCAGCCCCAGCATTTT. Residues: CASSTTGGSTQPQHF.

This clonotype was seen more than once but under ten times. The rearrangement links TRBV12-3 or TRBV12-4 to TRBJ2-1, with D perhaps matching TRBD2 (6 bases). The ends were cut back, 3 bases at V and 1 base at J, with 13 bases in the middle. This CDR3 contains 16 residues. The CDR3 coding sequence is TGTGCCAGCAGTTTGGGGAGCGGGCAGTCCTACAATGAGCAGTTCTTC. Protein sequence: CASSLGSGQSYNEQFF.

In its sample, this clonotype was seen a few times. The chain joins TRBV7-9 to TRBJ2-1, with a weak D call TRBD1 (5 bases). CDR1 and CDR2 from the germline V gene are SEHNR and FQNEAQ (reference sequence). This CDR3 has 15 amino acids. The ends were cut back, 3 bases at V and 4 bases at J, with 13 bases in the middle. The CDR3 bases are TGTGCCAGCAGCTTCGGGTCCTCAGGGTACAATGAGCAGTTCTTC. It is translated as CASSFGSSGYNEQFF.

The chain recombines TRBV4-2 with TRBJ1-4; 7 nucleotides agree with TRBD1. V dropped 1 base and J dropped 0; count of bases not matched to a gene: 8. This CDR3 has 18 residues. Germline V gene lookup returns CDR1 LGHNA and CDR2 YNFKEQ. For the CDR3, the DNA is TGTGCCAGCAGCCAAGGGGCCGGGACAGCTGCAACTAATGAAAAACTGTTTTTT. Its protein product is CASSQGAGTAATNEKLFF.

This clonotype came up a few times. The V gene is TRBV20-1, the J gene TRBJ2-7; no clear D gene. This CDR3 has 12 amino acids. V gave up 3 bases and J gave up 0 bases, with 6 bases separating them. Looked up from germline, CDR1 is DFQATT and CDR2 is SNEGSKA (reference sequence). This CDR3 reads CSASAYSYEQYF. CDR3 nucleotides: TGCAGTGCTAGCGCTTACTCCTACGAGCAGTACTTC.

The V and J genes are TRBV5-1 and TRBJ2-7; the D gene is possibly TRBD2 (6 bases). Trimming left V 0 bases short and J 0 bases short, with 25 bases between. Germline-derived CDR1 and CDR2 are SGHRS and YFSETQ. The CDR3 is made up of 20 amino acids. Here the CDR3 reads CASSLAFGAGGGAGSYEQYF. The CDR3 DNA is TGCGCCAGCAGCTTGGCCTTTGGTGCGGGCGGCGGGGCCGGCTCCTACGAGCAGTACTTC.

This clonotype was observed a handful of times. The junction departs from germline at one end; a sequencing error may be responsible. The V and J genes are TRBV20-1 and TRBJ2-1; TRBD1 might be the D (6 bases). Germline assignment: CDR1 DFQATT and CDR2 SNEGSKA (reference sequence). The CDR3 extends over 14 amino acids. The CDR3 reads CSAGDRQGHNEQFF. The CDR3 DNA reads TGCAGTGCTGGAGACAGGCAAGGCCACAATGAGCAGTTCTTC.

This clonotype occurred a few times. This rearrangement joins TRBV24-1 to TRBJ2-1, with D perhaps TRBD2 (6 bases). The CDR3 has 15 amino acids. Germline V gene lookup returns CDR1 KGHDR and CDR2 SFDVKD. The V end lost 9 bases, the J end lost 1 base, and 15 bases lay between the germline ends. The CDR3 sequence: CATSGSGLSYNEQFF. DNA of the CDR3: TGTGCCACCTCCGGGAGCGGACTTTCCTACAATGAGCAGTTCTTC.

V and J are TRBV29-1 and TRBJ2-1; 8 bases line up with TRBD2. With V trimmed by 6 bases and J by 7 bases, 14 bases remained unmatched. The CDR3 runs to 15 residues. Germline V lookup: CDR1 SQVTM, CDR2 ANQGSEA. Written as DNA, the CDR3 is TGCAGCGTGACATCCGGGACTAGAAACGGGAATGAGCAGTTCTTC. Translated, it gives CSVTSGTRNGNEQFF.

In this sample, this clonotype turned up a few times. The chain carries TRBV7-9 and TRBJ2-7; D is possibly TRBD2 (5 bases). The germline gives CDR1 SEHNR, CDR2 FQNEAQ (reference sequence). CDR3 length: 14 residues. Trimming took 7 bases from V and 3 from J, leaving 16 bases between them. Here the CDR3 reads CASTPGGSYYEQYF. As DNA, the CDR3 is TGTGCCAGCACCCCCGGCGGGTCCTACTACGAGCAGTACTTC.

The rearrangement uses TRBV18 and TRBJ2-4; D may match TRBD1 or TRBD2 (5 bases each). The J call may be in error: the DNA end matches TRBJ2-5 better. The CDR3 loop spans 15 amino acids. Germline V gene sequence: CDR1 KGHSH, CDR2 LQKENI. The CDR3 DNA follows: TGTGCCAGCTCACCACAACGGGGCAGGCAAGAGACCCAGTACTTC. As protein: CASSPQRGRQETQYF.

The chain has TRBV28 and TRBJ2-3, with 10 bases identical to TRBD2. Germline-derived CDR1 and CDR2 are MDHEN and SYDVKM. The CDR3 covers 15 residues. V shed 4 bases and J 6 bases; nucleotides not matched to a gene: 7. This CDR3 reads CASSSSRAGGDTQYF. CDR3 DNA sequence: TGTGCCAGCAGTTCCTCACGAGCGGGGGGGGATACGCAGTATTTT.

The CDR3 loop reads CASSHLVRDEQFF. CDR3 nucleotide sequence: TGTGCCAGCAGTCACCTTGTACGCGATGAGCAGTTCTTC. This chain joins TRBV6-5 and TRBJ2-1; D gene ambiguous. CDR3 length: 13 amino acids. Germline CDR1 and CDR2: MNHEY and SVGAGI. The V end lost 5 bases, the J end lost 8 bases, and 13 bases lay between the germline ends.

The V gene is TRBV29-1, the J gene TRBJ2-3; a weak D match, TRBD1 (7 bases). Germline CDR1 and CDR2: SQVTM and ANQGSEA. CDR3 length: 15 residues. The germline V and J ends were trimmed by 2 bases and 6 bases, with 18 bases remaining between them. The CDR3 loop is CSVERGWAGQDTQYF. CDR3 nucleotides: TGCAGCGTTGAAAGGGGGTGGGCGGGACAGGATACGCAGTATTTT.

Remarks on this clonotype: With a much larger clone just one base away, this may be a read error. The chain couples TRBV6-4 to TRBJ2-6; the D is unclear. The CDR3 runs 14 residues. The ends were cut back, 3 bases at V and 0 bases at J, with 3 bases in the middle. The germline gives CDR1 MRHNA, CDR2 SNTAGT. CDR3 residues: CASSEASGANVLTF. The CDR3 nucleotides are TGTGCCAGCAGTGAGGCCTCTGGGGCCAACGTCCTGACTTTC.

With respect to this clonotype: Germline and junction disagree at one end, which may indicate a read error. The chain has TRBV5-1 and TRBJ1-2, with D hard to call. The CDR3 is 15 amino acids. Germline V gene data show CDR1 as SGHRS and CDR2 as YFSETQ. CDR3 coding DNA: TGCGCCAGCAGCTTAGCTACGGGCCCGAACTATGACTACACCTTC. It encodes CASSLATGPNYDYTF.